One and the same sample provided the 29 T cell receptor beta chains below, sequenced in a study of blood T cell repertoires in COVID-19. Only in-frame clones appear in the TCRdb table, and some are missing; sequencing was by immunoSEQ multiplex PCR. The data hold some 240,000 clones, with 80% to 90% observed a single time. Sequences were obtained from PBMCs or T cells enriched from blood (not recorded which). The receptors here all came from a man aged 25-45 years with acute COVID-19.

The rearrangement uses TRBV29-1 and TRBJ1-2; D is perhaps TRBD1 (5 bases). Looked up from germline, CDR1 is SQVTM and CDR2 is ANQGSEA. V lost 5 bases to trimming and J lost 8 bases, with 18 bases between them. The CDR3 is made up of 13 amino acids. The CDR3 DNA is TGCAGCGTTAGGGGTACCGTCTTTGGAGGCTACACCTTC. Its protein product is CSVRGTVFGGYTF.

This chain links TRBV4-2 with TRBJ1-1, with D possibly matching TRBD1 (6 bases). The CDR3 loop spans 17 amino acids. The germline V gene has CDR1 LGHNA and CDR2 YNFKEQ. Trimming removed 5 bases from V and 3 bases from J, with 22 bases in between. The CDR3 loop is CASSIRSGAVVDTEAFF. CDR3 DNA sequence: TGTGCCAGCAGCATAAGGTCAGGGGCGGTGGTCGACACTGAAGCTTTCTTT.

V is TRBV10-2 and J is TRBJ2-7, with D maybe TRBD1 (6 bases). Trimming cost V 5 bases and J 0 bases, with 11 bases left between them. Germline-derived CDR1 and CDR2 are WSHSY and SAAADI. CDR3 size: 14 residues. The CDR3 reads CASSYGTTSYEQYV. DNA for the CDR3: TGCGCCAGCAGTTACGGGACAACCTCCTACGAGCAGTACGTC.

This chain joins TRBV25-1 and TRBJ1-4; TRBD1 matches 9 bases. The CDR3 extends over 16 amino acids. Germline lookup yields CDR1 MGHDK and CDR2 SYGVNS. V shed 1 base, J shed 7 bases, and the junction held 7 bases outside the gene matches. This CDR3 reads CASSELGTGRVEKLFF. The CDR3 bases are TGTGCCAGCAGTGAATTGGGGACAGGGAGGGTTGAAAAACTGTTTTTT.

This clone was picked up a small number of times. The rearrangement links TRBV7-8 to TRBJ1-5, with 8 bases identical to TRBD1. With V trimmed by 5 bases and J by 9 bases, 12 bases remained unmatched. Germline CDR1 reads SGHVS; CDR2 reads FQNEAQ. CDR3 length: 15 amino acids. The CDR3 region has the DNA TGTGCCAGCAGCCAGATGACAGGGGCGCTTAGGCCCCAGCATTTT. This codes for CASSQMTGALRPQHF. Complete variable domain (other parts from reference TRBV7-8 and TRBJ1-5): GAGVSQSPRYKVAKRGQDVALRCDPISGHVSLFWYQQALGQGPEFLTYFQNEAQLDKSGLPSDRFFAERPEGSVSTLKIQRTQQEDSAVYLCASSQMTGALRPQHFGDGTRLSIL.

The chain links TRBV13 to TRBJ2-3, with TRBD2 matching over 12 bases. Losses at the gene ends were 5 bases for V and 4 bases for J; bases not matched to a gene: 16. The CDR3 is 19 amino acids. Germline V gene lookup returns CDR1 PRHDT and CDR2 FYEKMQ (reference sequence). This CDR3 reads CASSQNPGLAGGPADTQYF. DNA for the CDR3: TGTGCCAGCAGCCAAAACCCCGGGCTAGCGGGAGGGCCAGCAGATACGCAGTATTTT.

V is TRBV10-3 and J is TRBJ2-2; D gene uncertain. The V gene lost 4 bases and the J gene lost 2 bases, with 5 bases spanning the gap. This CDR3 has 13 amino acids. Looked up from germline, CDR1 is ENHRY and CDR2 is SYGVKD. The CDR3: CAISAPNTGELFF. CDR3 DNA sequence: TGTGCCATCAGTGCCCCTAACACCGGGGAGCTGTTTTTT.

The chain combines TRBV11-1 with TRBJ2-3, with TRBD1 matching 12 bases. Trimming removed 8 bases from V and 5 bases from J; junction bases left unmatched: 8. The germline gives CDR1 SGHAT, CDR2 FQDESV (reference sequence). The CDR3 runs 15 residues. CDR3 nucleotide sequence: TGTGCCAGCGTTCCGGGACAGGGGGCTGTAGATACGCAGTATTTT. Its translation is CASVPGQGAVDTQYF.

The chain recombines TRBV29-1 with TRBJ1-2; possible D gene TRBD1, 6 bases. This CDR3 contains 11 residues. Trimming shortened V by 5 bases and J by 10 bases, and 14 bases separated the two germline ends. The germline CDR1 and CDR2 sequences are SQVTM and ANQGSEA. The CDR3 region is CSVWDNSDYTF. The CDR3 nucleotides are TGCAGCGTTTGGGACAACTCTGACTACACCTTC. The full variable domain, rest sourced from reference TRBV29-1 and TRBJ1-2, is SAVISQKPSRDICQRGTSLTIQCQVDSQVTMMFWYRQQPGQSLTLIATANQGSEATYESGFVIDKFPISRPNLTFSTLTVSNMSPEDSSIYLCSVWDNSDYTFGSGTRLTVV.

The V and J genes are TRBV7-3 and TRBJ2-5; the match to TRBD1 covers 7 bases. Germline CDR1 reads SGHTA; CDR2 reads FQGTGA. CDR3 size: 16 residues. Trimming cost V 1 base and J 7 bases; bases outside gene matches: 12. CDR3 residues: CASSLNGAGGRVTQYF. CDR3 DNA: TGTGCCAGCAGCTTAAACGGGGCAGGGGGAAGGGTGACCCAGTACTTC. Full variable domain (outside the CDR3, taken from reference TRBV7-3 and TRBJ2-5): GAGVSQTPSNKVTEKGKYVELRCDPISGHTALYWYRQSLGQGPEFLIYFQGTGAADDSGLPNDRFFAVRPEGSVSTLKIQRTERGDSAVYLCASSLNGAGGRVTQYFGPGTRLLVL.

This rearrangement joins TRBV3-1 (or the pseudogene TRBV3-2) to TRBJ2-3; D is uncertain. Germline lookup yields CDR1 LGHDT and CDR2 YNNKEL (reference sequence). Trimming left V 1 base short and J 6 bases short, with 5 bases between. There are 12 residues in the CDR3. The CDR3 nucleotides are TGTGCCAGCAGCCAAGTTAGTGATACGCAGTATTTT. This codes for CASSQVSDTQYF.

This rearrangement joins TRBV6-2 or TRBV6-3 to TRBJ1-4; D is perhaps TRBD1 (5 bases). The V and J ends lost 2 bases and 8 bases respectively, with 18 bases between them. This CDR3 region has 16 residues. Germline V gene lookup returns CDR1 MNHEY and CDR2 SVGEGT. The CDR3 region is CASSYRTGPSREKLFF. The CDR3, as DNA: TGTGCCAGCAGTTACCGCACAGGTCCCTCCCGGGAAAAACTGTTTTTT.

The gene calls are TRBV19 and TRBJ2-2; a possible D gene is TRBD1 (6 bases). This CDR3 is 16 amino acids long. CDR1 is LNHDA and CDR2 is SQIVND in the germline V gene (reference sequence). The V end was cut by 1 base, the J end by 3 bases, with 12 bases between. The CDR3 sequence: CASSIGMGHDTGELFF. The CDR3 nucleotides are TGTGCCAGTAGTATAGGCATGGGACATGACACCGGGGAGCTGTTTTTT.

The gene calls are TRBV30 and TRBJ1-6; TRBD1 aligns across 8 bases. J gave up 7 bases and V 0 bases, and 8 bases lay outside the gene matches. The CDR3 is made up of 16 amino acids. Germline loops: CDR1 GTSNPN, CDR2 SVGIG (reference sequence). As DNA, the CDR3 is TGTGCCTGGAGTGTACAAGGATCAGGGGGCAATTCACCCCTCCACTTT. Residues: CAWSVQGSGGNSPLHF.

The J gene is TRBJ1-1, the V gene TRBV5-1; TRBD1 agrees at 7 bases. With V trimmed by 4 bases and J by 1 base, 7 bases remained unmatched. CDR3 length: 15 amino acids. Germline CDR1 and CDR2: SGHRS and YFSETQ. The CDR3 reads CASSPRTGGNTEAFF. The CDR3 region has the DNA TGCGCCAGCAGCCCCAGGACAGGAGGGAACACTGAAGCTTTCTTT.

The chain uses TRBV18 and TRBJ1-1; 9 bases match TRBD1. The CDR3 has 14 residues. Trimming removed 3 bases from V and 5 bases from J; junction bases left unmatched: 4. Germline V CDR1 and CDR2: KGHSH, LQKENI. The CDR3 spells CASSPMTGGTEAFF. The CDR3 DNA is TGTGCCAGCTCACCCATGACAGGGGGGACTGAAGCTTTCTTT.

The chain joins TRBV18 to TRBJ1-1; a possible D gene is TRBD1 (6 bases). V lost 6 bases and J 1 base, leaving 15 bases between the germline ends. Germline V gene sequence: CDR1 KGHSH, CDR2 LQKENI. The CDR3 is 15 amino acids. CDR3 protein: CASSPTGTTNTEAFF. The CDR3 DNA sequence: TGTGCCAGCTCGCCAACTGGGACAACGAACACTGAAGCTTTCTTT.

The chain is built from TRBV14 and TRBJ2-5, with D possibly TRBD2 on 6 matching bases. Germline assignment: CDR1 SGHDN and CDR2 FVKESK. The CDR3 is made up of 14 amino acids. V dropped 1 base and J dropped 7 bases, with 13 bases sitting between them. The CDR3 protein is CASSQVGGSGTQYF. CDR3 bases: TGTGCCAGCAGCCAAGTTGGAGGGTCGGGGACCCAGTACTTC.

The V call is TRBV15, the J call TRBJ2-7, with D maybe TRBD1 (5 bases). The length of the CDR3 is 15 residues. Germline CDR1 and CDR2: LNHNV and YYDKDF (reference sequence). Trimming shortened V by 1 base and J by 0 bases, and 10 bases separated the two germline ends. DNA of the CDR3: TGTGCCACCAGCAGAGCAGGGCAGGTCTCCTACGAGCAGTACGTC. It translates to CATSRAGQVSYEQYV.

This chain joins TRBV6-2 or TRBV6-3 and TRBJ2-1; possibly TRBD1 for D (5 bases). V lost 2 bases and J lost 15, with 23 bases in between. The CDR3 extends over 15 amino acids. Looked up from germline, CDR1 is MNHEY and CDR2 is SVGEGT. CDR3 protein: CASSYPTLVQQGLFF. The CDR3 DNA is TGTGCCAGCAGTTACCCCACTCTCGTTCAGCAGGGTTTGTTCTTC.

The V call is TRBV6-5, the J call TRBJ2-2, with a possible D match to TRBD2 (5 bases). Trimming left V 6 bases short and J 1 base short, with 9 bases between. In germline, CDR1 is MNHEY, CDR2 SVGAGI. The CDR3 runs 14 residues. The CDR3 sequence is CASRGSQNTGELFF. Written as DNA, the CDR3 is TGTGCCAGCAGAGGGAGTCAGAACACCGGGGAGCTGTTTTTT.

This rearrangement joins TRBV2 to TRBJ1-1; 8 nucleotides match TRBD1. Losses at the gene ends were 4 bases for V and 0 bases for J; bases not matched to a gene: 4. CDR3 size: 15 residues. From germline, CDR1 is SNHLY and CDR2 FYNNEI. CDR3 amino acids: CASSARQGMNTEAFF. The CDR3 region has the DNA TGTGCCAGCAGTGCCCGACAGGGGATGAACACTGAAGCTTTCTTT.

Only one count was recorded for this clone. The CDR3 reads CASYSNLARGEKLFF. CDR3 sequence (DNA): TGCGCCAGCTACTCCAACCTCGCTCGGGGGGAAAAACTGTTTTTT. V usage is TRBV23-1 and J usage is TRBJ1-4; a possible D gene is TRBD1 (5 bases). TRBV23-1 is an ORF, with its function uncertain. Trimming took 8 bases from V and 8 from J, leaving 21 bases between them. This CDR3 has 15 residues.

The chain combines TRBV29-1 with TRBJ1-2, with 10 bases identical to TRBD1. Germline CDR1 reads SQVTM; CDR2 reads ANQGSEA. Trimming took 6 bases from V and 4 from J; bases not matched to a gene: 5. This CDR3 spans 13 amino acids. In DNA form, the CDR3 reads TGCAGCGTGACAGGGGGCGGTAGCTATGGCTACACCTTC. Protein: CSVTGGGSYGYTF.

V is TRBV7-3 and J is TRBJ1-6; no clear D. CDR1 is SGHTA and CDR2 is FQGTGA in the germline V gene. Trimming stripped 2 bases from V and 7 bases from J, with 9 bases between. The CDR3 extends over 14 amino acids. The CDR3 protein is CASSLVAGNSPLHF. The CDR3 bases are TGTGCCAGCAGCTTAGTGGCAGGAAATTCACCCCTCCACTTT.

This clone showed up just once. The chain combines TRBV18 with TRBJ1-5, with D possibly TRBD1 on 5 matching bases. Trimming left V 3 bases short and J 3 bases short, with 12 bases between. The CDR3 has 15 residues. Germline CDR1 and CDR2: KGHSH and LQKENI. The CDR3 sequence: CASSPYTGNNQPQHF. The DNA for the CDR3 is TGTGCCAGCTCACCCTACACAGGAAACAATCAGCCCCAGCATTTT.

CDR3 loop: CASSQAINPDQPQHF. DNA of the CDR3: TGCGCCAGCAGCCAAGCTATCAACCCGGATCAGCCCCAGCATTTT. J is TRBJ1-5 and V is TRBV4-1; D not resolved. V lost 1 base and J 5 bases, leaving 12 bases between the germline ends. Per germline, CDR1 MGHRA and CDR2 YSYEKL. CDR3 size: 15 residues.

V usage is TRBV5-1 and J usage is TRBJ2-5, with D maybe TRBD2 (6 bases). CDR3 length: 14 amino acids. Trimming pared 4 bases from V and 3 bases from J, leaving 13 bases between. Germline CDR1 and CDR2: SGHRS and YFSETQ. The CDR3 reads CASSRVTGEETQYF. In DNA form, the CDR3 reads TGCGCCAGCAGCCGCGTAACGGGGGAAGAGACCCAGTACTTC. The variable domain in full, with the rest retrieved from reference TRBV5-1 and TRBJ2-5, is KAGVTQTPRYLIKTRGQQVTLSCSPISGHRSVSWYQQTPGQGLQFLFEYFSETQRNKGNFPGRFSGRQFSNSRSEMNVSTLELGDSALYLCASSRVTGEETQYFGPGTRLLVL.

The genes are TRBV24-1 and TRBJ1-2; D might be TRBD1 (6 bases). Germline CDR1 and CDR2: KGHDR and SFDVKD. The CDR3 totals 14 residues. Trimming shortened V by 4 bases and J by 2 bases, and 10 bases separated the two germline ends. DNA of the CDR3: TGTGCCACCAGTGAGCGGACAGCAAACTATGGCTACACCTTC. Residues: CATSERTANYGYTF.